The 19 T cell receptor beta chains below were found in one sample sequenced in a study of blood T cell repertoires in COVID-19. Produced via immunoSEQ multiplex PCR; TCRdb's table is partial and in-frame only. The table has about 93,000 clones, around nine tenths seen once. The material sequenced was peripheral blood. The receptors here all came from a man in his fifties or sixties with acute or convalescent COVID-19.

The V call is TRBV5-6, the J call TRBJ1-1, with D maybe TRBD1 (5 bases). Trimming shortened V by 6 bases and J by 1 base, and 16 bases separated the two germline ends. This CDR3 has 15 residues. CDR1 and CDR2 (germline): SGHDT, YYEEEE. CDR3 residues: CASTSSQTANTEAFF. The DNA of the CDR3 is TGTGCCAGCACCTCATCCCAGACAGCGAACACTGAAGCTTTCTTT.

This chain joins TRBV18 and TRBJ2-2, with 8 bases lining up with TRBD1. Trimming took 5 bases from V and 3 from J; bases not matched to a gene: 5. The CDR3 is 15 residues long. Germline CDR1 is KGHSH and CDR2 is LQKENI. For the CDR3, the DNA is TGTGCCAGCTCAGCGGACAGGGCGGACACCGGGGAGCTGTTTTTT. This codes for CASSADRADTGELFF.

This clone was seen a handful of times. The J gene is TRBJ1-5, the V gene TRBV5-1; TRBD1 might be the D (6 bases). The germline V gene encodes CDR1 SGHRS and CDR2 YFSETQ. CDR3 length: 13 residues. The V end lost 4 bases, the J end lost 5 bases, and 10 bases lay between the germline ends. As DNA, the CDR3 is TGCGCCAGCAGCGGGGGCCCACATCAGCCCCAGCATTTT. It translates to CASSGGPHQPQHF.

This chain joins TRBV25-1 and TRBJ2-5; 7 nucleotides line up with TRBD2. The germline V gene has CDR1 MGHDK and CDR2 SYGVNS. J lost 5 bases, V lost 6 bases, and 0 bases had no gene match. CDR3 length: 11 residues. The CDR3 spells CASRGGETQYF. CDR3 coding DNA: TGTGCCAGCAGGGGAGGGGAGACCCAGTACTTC.

This chain connects TRBV7-3 to TRBJ1-5, with D possibly matching TRBD1 (5 bases). The length of the CDR3 is 13 residues. Germline CDR1 SGHTA, CDR2 FQGTGA. V dropped 5 bases and J dropped 3 bases, with 8 bases sitting between them. The CDR3: CASSAGPNQPQHF. The CDR3 DNA is TGTGCCAGCAGCGCGGGACCCAATCAGCCCCAGCATTTT. Drawing the rest from reference TRBV7-3 and TRBJ1-5, the complete variable domain is GAGVSQTPSNKVTEKGKYVELRCDPISGHTALYWYRQSLGQGPEFLIYFQGTGAADDSGLPNDRFFAVRPEGSVSTLKIQRTERGDSAVYLCASSAGPNQPQHFGDGTRLSIL.

The chain carries TRBV21-1 and TRBJ1-2; the DNA was not used to check the table's D call, TRBD1. TRBV21-1 is marked as a pseudogene. This CDR3 is 16 amino acids long. The chain's CDR3 is CASSPSLGQGLHGYTF. Here the CDR3 DNA reads TGTGCCAGCAGCCCCAGTTTAGGACAGGGGCTTCACGGCTACACCTTC.

This clone was counted once. This chain joins TRBV6-6 and TRBJ1-6; 7 bases are a match to TRBD1. This CDR3 spans 14 amino acids. Germline CDR1 is MNHNY and CDR2 is SVGAGI (reference sequence). The V segment lost 7 bases and the J segment 7 bases; nucleotides outside the gene matches: 7. The DNA for the CDR3 is TGTGCCAGCACCAGGGACAGAGAAAATTCACCCCTCCACTTT. Amino acid sequence: CASTRDRENSPLHF.

This clone has a single count. The chain is built from TRBV30 and TRBJ1-1; tentatively, D is TRBD1 (6 bases). Trimming removed 7 bases from V and 0 bases from J, with 15 bases in between. This CDR3 spans 14 amino acids. Germline-derived CDR1 and CDR2 are GTSNPN and SVGIG (reference sequence). This CDR3 is CASTGYGLNTEAFF. The CDR3 DNA follows: TGTGCCTCTACAGGGTATGGTTTGAACACTGAAGCTTTCTTT.

The J gene is TRBJ2-2, the V gene TRBV7-8, with TRBD2 identical over 7 bases. The V gene's germline CDR1 is SGHVS and CDR2 FQNEAQ. The CDR3 length is 15 residues. V was clipped by 5 bases and J by 4 bases; unmatched bases: 7. CDR3: CASSPRGEVTGELFF. CDR3 bases: TGTGCCAGCAGCCCACGGGGGGAGGTCACCGGGGAGCTGTTTTTT.

This chain joins TRBV12-3 or TRBV12-4 and TRBJ1-2; possibly TRBD1 for D (5 bases). The CDR3 loop spans 13 amino acids. V lost 3 bases to trimming and J lost 0 bases, with 5 bases between them. The CDR3, as DNA: TGTGCCAGCAGTTTGACAGCTAACTATGGCTACACCTTC. Its protein is CASSLTANYGYTF.

This clone was counted only a few times. This sequence joins TRBV4-1 and TRBJ1-2, with D tentatively TRBD1 (5 bases). Germline assignment: CDR1 MGHRA and CDR2 YSYEKL. CDR3 length: 15 residues. V was trimmed by 0 bases and J by 3 bases, leaving 11 bases between them. The CDR3 DNA sequence: TGCGCCAGCAGCCAAGACGCTGGCAGGGACTATGGCTACACCTTC. Protein sequence: CASSQDAGRDYGYTF.

This chain links TRBV18 with TRBJ2-7, with D maybe TRBD2 (5 bases). The germline V and J ends were trimmed by 3 bases and 1 base, with 10 bases remaining between them. Germline-derived CDR1 and CDR2 are KGHSH and LQKENI. The CDR3 contains 14 residues. The CDR3 loop is CASSPEGFSYEQYV. CDR3 in DNA: TGTGCCAGCTCACCCGAGGGTTTTTCCTACGAGCAGTACGTC.

This chain connects TRBV28 to TRBJ2-5; D is uncertain. V was clipped by 2 bases and J by 7 bases, with 11 bases between them. The germline V gene has CDR1 MDHEN and CDR2 SYDVKM. The CDR3 contains 13 residues. The CDR3 sequence is CASSLPAMATQYF. DNA of the CDR3: TGTGCCAGCAGTTTACCCGCCATGGCGACCCAGTACTTC.

DNA for the CDR3: TGTGCCAGCGGCCTGGAGGGGTTCGGCTACACCTTC. Encoded protein: CASGLEGFGYTF. This chain connects TRBV2 to TRBJ1-2; D may be TRBD1 (5 bases). Looked up from germline, CDR1 is SNHLY and CDR2 is FYNNEI. Deletions cut 8 bases from V and 8 bases from J, with 15 bases between. The CDR3 has 12 residues.

This rearrangement joins TRBV6-5 to TRBJ2-1; D ambiguous. Germline CDR1 reads MNHEY; CDR2 reads SVGAGI. CDR3 length equals 14 residues. The ends were cut back, 4 bases at V and 0 bases at J, with 7 bases in the middle. The CDR3 is CASSFGLSYNEQFF. DNA for the CDR3: TGTGCCAGCAGTTTTGGCCTCTCCTACAATGAGCAGTTCTTC.

This clone was observed a few times. The chain couples TRBV6-5 to TRBJ2-3; 11 positions agree with TRBD1. There are 15 residues in the CDR3. Germline CDR1 reads MNHEY; CDR2 reads SVGAGI. With 5 bases clipped from V and 4 bases from J, the junction kept 5 bases outside the gene matches. The CDR3, as DNA: TGTGCCAGCAGTCCACGGACAGGGGGCCCAGATACGCAGTATTTT. It codes for CASSPRTGGPDTQYF.

This clone was observed once. At the DNA level, this CDR3 is encoded by other sequences in the same sample as well. The V call is TRBV5-5, the J call TRBJ1-2; 7 bases line up with TRBD1. Per germline, CDR1 SGHKS and CDR2 YYEKEE (reference sequence). Trimming cost V 3 bases and J 6 bases; bases outside gene matches: 2. The CDR3 contains 12 residues. The CDR3 loop reads CASSYRGDGYTF. CDR3 DNA: TGTGCCAGCAGCTACAGGGGAGATGGCTACACCTTC.

J is TRBJ1-2 and V is TRBV10-1, with 8 bases lining up with TRBD1. The CDR3 consists of 13 residues. J was trimmed by 4 bases and V by 3 bases; bases with no gene match: 1. The germline V gene has CDR1 WNHNN and CDR2 SYGVQD (reference sequence). CDR3 loop: CASSEDRGYGYTF. The CDR3 DNA follows: TGCGCCAGCAGTGAAGACAGGGGCTATGGCTACACCTTC.

The V call is TRBV10-3, the J call TRBJ1-5, with D hard to call. Germline CDR1 ENHRY, CDR2 SYGVKD. The CDR3 sequence is 12 residues long. The V and J ends lost 0 bases and 11 bases respectively, with 8 bases between them. The CDR3 here is CAISESREAQHF. DNA of the CDR3: TGTGCCATCAGTGAGTCCAGAGAGGCCCAGCATTTT.